The clone carrying this TCR beta chain was recorded once. What it recognizes is unknown. This table comes from immunoSEQ multiplex PCR, and its TCRdb copy is limited to in-frame clones, with some not included. The data contain about 150,000 clones, approximately 86% of them seen just once; the ten biggest clones take up 6.9%. CDR3 length equals 15 residues. Germline V CDR1 and CDR2: MRHNA, SNTAGT. The V and J ends lost 4 bases and 4 bases, in that order; junction bases with no gene match: 8. The data were taken from a study of T cell responses to AZD1222 COVID-19 vaccine. General study points: The span of vaccine-associated CD4 TCRs extended across spike, with dominance at 160-218 and 743-854. Only after the peak T cell response were repertoires sampled.

The sequencing used peripheral blood, collected after recovery from COVID-19. The receptor comes from an adult who had recovered from COVID-19. The J gene is TRBJ2-7, the V gene TRBV6-4; TRBD2 matches at 9 bases. The CDR3 spells CASSAELAGLYEQYF. CDR3 coding DNA: TGTGCCAGCAGTGCGGAGCTAGCGGGATTATACGAGCAGTACTTC.